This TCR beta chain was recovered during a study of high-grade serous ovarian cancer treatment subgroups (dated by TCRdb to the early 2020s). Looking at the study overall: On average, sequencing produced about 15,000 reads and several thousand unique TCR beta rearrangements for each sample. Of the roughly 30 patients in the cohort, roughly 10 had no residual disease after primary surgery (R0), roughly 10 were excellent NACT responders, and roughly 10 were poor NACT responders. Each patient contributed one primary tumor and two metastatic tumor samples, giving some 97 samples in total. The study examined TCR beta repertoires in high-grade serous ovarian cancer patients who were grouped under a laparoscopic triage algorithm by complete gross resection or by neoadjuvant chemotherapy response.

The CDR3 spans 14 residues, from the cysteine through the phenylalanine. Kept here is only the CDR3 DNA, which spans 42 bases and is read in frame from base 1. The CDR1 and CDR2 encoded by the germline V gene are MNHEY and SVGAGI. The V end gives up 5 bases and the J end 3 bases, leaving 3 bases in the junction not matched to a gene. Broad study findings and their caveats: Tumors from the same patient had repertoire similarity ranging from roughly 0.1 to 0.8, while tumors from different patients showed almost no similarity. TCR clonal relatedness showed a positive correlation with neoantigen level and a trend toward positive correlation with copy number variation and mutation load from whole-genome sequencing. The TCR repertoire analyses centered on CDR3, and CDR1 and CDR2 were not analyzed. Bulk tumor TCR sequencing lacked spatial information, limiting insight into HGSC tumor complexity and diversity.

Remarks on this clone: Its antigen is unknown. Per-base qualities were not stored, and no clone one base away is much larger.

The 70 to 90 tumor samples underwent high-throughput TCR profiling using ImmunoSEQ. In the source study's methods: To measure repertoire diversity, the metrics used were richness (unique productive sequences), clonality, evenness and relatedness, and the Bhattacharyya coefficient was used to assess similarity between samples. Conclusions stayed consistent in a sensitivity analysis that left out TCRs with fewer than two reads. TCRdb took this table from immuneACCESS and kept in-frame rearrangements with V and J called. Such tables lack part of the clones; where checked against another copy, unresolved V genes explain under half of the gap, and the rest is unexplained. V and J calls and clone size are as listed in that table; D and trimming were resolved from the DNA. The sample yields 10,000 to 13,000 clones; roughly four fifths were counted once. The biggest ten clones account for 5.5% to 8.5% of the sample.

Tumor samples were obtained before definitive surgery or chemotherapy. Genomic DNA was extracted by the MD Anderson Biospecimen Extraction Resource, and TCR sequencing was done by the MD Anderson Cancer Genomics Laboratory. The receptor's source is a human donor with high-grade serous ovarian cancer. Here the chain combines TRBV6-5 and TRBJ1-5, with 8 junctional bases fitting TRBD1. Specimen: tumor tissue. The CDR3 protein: CASSAGGHNQPQHF. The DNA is TGTGCCAGCAGTGCAGGGGGCCACAATCAGCCCCAGCATTTT.